This T cell receptor (beta chain) was profiled in a study of shared clonotypes between healthy human individuals. Sorted-subset replicate PCRs used 200 ng of genomic DNA. This amount corresponded to approximately 30,000 T cell genomes. Libraries were prepared by immunoSEQ multiplex PCR; TCRdb keeps only in-frame clonotypes and omits some of them. The sample includes 1 million to 1.2 million clones, roughly 77% of them seen just once. Sequencing was done on a sample of memory CD4+ T cells from PBMCs. Subset indicated: CD45RA-negative fraction. The receptor comes from a man younger than 30 in good health. Some clones in this sample may be carry-over from other donors' samples.

CDR3 sequence reads: CASSLLVGGYTF. Written as DNA, the CDR3 is TGTGCCAGCAGTTTGCTGGTCGGGGGCTACACCTTC. The chain has TRBV28 and TRBJ1-2; unclear D gene. The CDR3 extends over 12 amino acids. Trimming took 3 bases from V and 8 from J, leaving 10 bases between them. In germline, CDR1 is MDHEN, CDR2 SYDVKM.